One sample yielded the 9 T cell receptor beta chains listed below, sequenced in a study of T cells in Graves' hyperthyroidism and ophthalmopathy (dated by TCRdb to the late 2010s). Receptor amplification or capture employed multiplex PCR. These reads were obtained on an Illumina HiSeq 2000. Amplification of TCR beta CDR3 regions was carried out from RNA transcripts. The TCR CDR3 was subjected to a first round of RT-PCR using the HTBI primer set and the Qiagen OneStep RT-PCR kit. TCRdb handled the public reads itself, with Q25 trimming in fastp and clone calling in MiXCR, and kept productive beta chains. Every distinct CDR3 protein forms one entry, paired with its most common genes and DNA. Here the sample has fewer than 750,000 distinct CDR3 sequences; about 15% occur a single time. The ten most abundant clones make up around 13% of the sample. The sample consisted of blood. These receptors were obtained from a woman between 45 and 65 years old with Graves' ophthalmopathy.

This clonotype was detected many times. The V call is TRBV28, the J call TRBJ2-7; D tentatively reads TRBD1 or TRBD2 (5 bases each). The CDR3 contains 14 residues. CDR1 is MDHEN, CDR2 SYDVKM, per germline. Trimming cost V 7 bases and J 0 bases, with 13 bases left between them. For the CDR3, the DNA is TGTGCCAGCACCTCGGCTGGGACCTCCTACGAGCAGTACTTC. It encodes CASTSAGTSYEQYF.

In DNA form, the CDR3 reads TGTGCCAGCAGCTTGCTTGAGGGGAACTATGGCTACACCTTC. Encoded protein: CASSLLEGNYGYTF. This sequence joins TRBV11-2 and TRBJ1-2, with a weak D call TRBD1 (5 bases). The CDR3 runs 14 residues. CDR1 SGHAT and CDR2 FQNNGV come from the germline V gene. The germline V and J ends were trimmed by 3 bases and 2 bases, with 10 bases remaining between them.

V is TRBV19 and J is TRBJ2-1; weak D call: TRBD1 (6 bases). V gave up 3 bases and J gave up 7 bases, with 13 bases separating them. In germline, CDR1 is LNHDA, CDR2 SQIVND (reference sequence). The CDR3 length is 14 residues. The DNA of the CDR3 is TGTGCCAGTAGTATCCCCCAGGGGCGGAATGAGCAGTTCTTC. Encoded protein: CASSIPQGRNEQFF. The whole variable domain, remainder taken from reference TRBV19 and TRBJ2-1, is DGGITQSPKYLFRKEGQNVTLSCEQNLNHDAMYWYRQDPGQGLRLIYYSQIVNDFQKGDIAEGYSVSREKKESFPLTVTSAQKNPTAFYLCASSIPQGRNEQFFGPGTRLTVL.

The chain carries TRBV29-1 and TRBJ1-3; no firm D call. V was clipped by 0 bases and J by 1 base, with 1 base between them. Germline values: CDR1 SQVTM, CDR2 ANQGSEA. This CDR3 has 12 amino acids. The CDR3 nucleotides are TGCAGCGTTGAAGATTCTGGAAACACCATATATTTT. It translates to CSVEDSGNTIYF.

This clonotype was counted many times. This rearrangement joins TRBV27 to TRBJ2-5; D unresolved. CDR3 length: 18 amino acids. CDR1 is MNHEY and CDR2 is SMNVEV in the germline V gene (reference sequence). Trimming stripped 0 bases from V and 5 bases from J, with 22 bases between. DNA of the CDR3: TGTGCCAGCAGTTTATCGTTTTATGGTATTCTTTCGGGCGAGACCCAGTACTTC. This encodes CASSLSFYGILSGETQYF.

J is TRBJ1-2 and V is TRBV9; perhaps TRBD1 as D (5 bases). Trimming removed 0 bases at V and 5 bases at J, with 8 bases between. Germline assignment: CDR1 SGDLS and CDR2 YYNGEE. The CDR3 sequence is 13 residues long. CDR3 in DNA: TGTGCCAGCAGCGTAGTTTCAGGGTATGGCTACACCTTC. Translated, it gives CASSVVSGYGYTF.

This clonotype was counted a few times. DNA for the CDR3: TGCGCCAGCAGCCAAGGTCTTACTAGCGGGCCTCGCACAGATACGCAGTATTTT. It translates to CASSQGLTSGPRTDTQYF. V and J are TRBV4-3 and TRBJ2-3; 9 nucleotides agree with TRBD2. The germline V gene encodes CDR1 LGHNA and CDR2 YSLEER. The CDR3 covers 18 residues. V lost 1 base and J lost 1; bases outside the gene matches: 9.

This clonotype was found many times. The gene calls are TRBV7-2 and TRBJ2-1; 8 bases agree with TRBD2. Looked up from germline, CDR1 is SGHTA and CDR2 is FQGNSA. CDR3 length: 16 amino acids. The trim removed 2 bases at V and 3 bases at J, leaving 6 bases unmatched. The CDR3 protein is CASSLRGGRNYNEQFF. CDR3 nucleotides: TGTGCCAGCAGCTTACGCGGCGGGAGGAACTACAATGAGCAGTTCTTC.

This clonotype was found a few times. The chain combines TRBV6-1 with TRBJ2-1; 12 positions match TRBD2. Germline CDR1 reads MNHNS; CDR2 reads SASEGT. The V segment lost 5 bases and the J segment 8 bases; nucleotides outside the gene matches: 7. The CDR3 covers 15 residues. CDR3 DNA sequence: TGTGCCAGCAGTAACGGACTAGCGGGATTGGATGAGCAGTTCTTC. This encodes CASSNGLAGLDEQFF.